This paragraph reports one T cell receptor beta chain. While infection was still active, Seattle patients were enrolled and then followed longitudinally. Study processing details: Reference gene primer amplification gave estimated nucleated cell counts. Measured with immunoSEQ multiplex PCR; TCRdb has only the in-frame clones, and not every one. The V and J calls and the clone size are those of that table, but D and trimming were determined from the DNA. The sample holds just over 250,000 clones, around nine tenths seen once. These data belong to a study of blood T cell repertoires in COVID-19. Study-level background: Sites across the United States, Italy and Spain contributed samples from acute and convalescent COVID-19. Nucleic acid was either cDNA or gDNA, and it came from T cells, B-cell-depleted T cells, or PBMCs.

Sequenced sample: peripheral blood. The clonotype originates from a woman between 65 and 79 years old with COVID-19, enrolled during active disease.

CDR3 residues: CASSPGTSGSITDTQYF. CDR3 nucleotides: TGTGCCAGCAGCCCGGGGACTAGCGGGAGTATCACAGATACGCAGTATTTT. V usage is TRBV7-9 and J usage is TRBJ2-3; 14 positions agree with TRBD2. V lost 5 bases to trimming and J lost 2 bases; unmatched junction nucleotides: 6. Germline V gives CDR1 SEHNR, CDR2 FQNEAQ (reference sequence). The CDR3 totals 17 residues. Variable domain in full (rest from reference TRBV7-9 and TRBJ2-3): DTGVSQNPRHKITKRGQNVTFRCDPISEHNRLYWYRQTLGQGPEFLTYFQNEAQLEKSRLLSDRFSAERPKGSFSTLEIQRTEQGDSAMYLCASSPGTSGSITDTQYFGPGTRLTVL.